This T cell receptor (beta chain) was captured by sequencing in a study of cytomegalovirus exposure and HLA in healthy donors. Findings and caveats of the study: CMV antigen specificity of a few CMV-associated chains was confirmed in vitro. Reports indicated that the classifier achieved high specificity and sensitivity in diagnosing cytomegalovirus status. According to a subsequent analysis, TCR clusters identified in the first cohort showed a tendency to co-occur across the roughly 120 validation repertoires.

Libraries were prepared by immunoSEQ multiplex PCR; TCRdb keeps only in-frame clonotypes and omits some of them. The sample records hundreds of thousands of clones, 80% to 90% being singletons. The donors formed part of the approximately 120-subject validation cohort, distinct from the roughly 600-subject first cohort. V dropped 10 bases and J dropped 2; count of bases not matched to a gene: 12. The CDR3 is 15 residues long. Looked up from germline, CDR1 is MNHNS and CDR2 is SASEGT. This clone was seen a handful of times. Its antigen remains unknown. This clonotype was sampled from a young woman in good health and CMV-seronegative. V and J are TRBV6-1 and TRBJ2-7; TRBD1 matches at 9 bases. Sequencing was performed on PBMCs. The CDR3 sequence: CAIRTGTGLPYEQYF. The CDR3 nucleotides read TGTGCCATCCGGACCGGGACAGGGCTCCCCTACGAGCAGTACTTC.